This paragraph reports one T cell receptor (beta chain). The CDR3 loop spans 14 amino acids. Germline values: CDR1 MNHEY, CDR2 SVGAGI. The J segment lost 7 bases and the V segment lost 8 bases, leaving 8 bases of the junction unmatched. Sequenced by immunoSEQ multiplex PCR; TCRdb stores in-frame clones only, minus some. The sample consists of around 300,000 clones, about nine tenths of them appearing once. The source of the sample is a study of blood T cell repertoires in COVID-19. Cohort assignment relied on participant-reported clinical history. Cohort 3 donors counted as recovered after two negative PCRs, clearance, or resolved symptoms.

The source material was PBMCs or T cells enriched from blood (not recorded which). The chain has TRBV6-5 and TRBJ1-4; 9 bases map to TRBD1. The sequence derives from a woman aged 40-49 years who had recovered from COVID-19. CDR3 amino acids: CASEGGTGIEKLFF. CDR3 bases: TGTGCCAGCGAAGGCGGGACAGGGATTGAAAAACTGTTTTTT.